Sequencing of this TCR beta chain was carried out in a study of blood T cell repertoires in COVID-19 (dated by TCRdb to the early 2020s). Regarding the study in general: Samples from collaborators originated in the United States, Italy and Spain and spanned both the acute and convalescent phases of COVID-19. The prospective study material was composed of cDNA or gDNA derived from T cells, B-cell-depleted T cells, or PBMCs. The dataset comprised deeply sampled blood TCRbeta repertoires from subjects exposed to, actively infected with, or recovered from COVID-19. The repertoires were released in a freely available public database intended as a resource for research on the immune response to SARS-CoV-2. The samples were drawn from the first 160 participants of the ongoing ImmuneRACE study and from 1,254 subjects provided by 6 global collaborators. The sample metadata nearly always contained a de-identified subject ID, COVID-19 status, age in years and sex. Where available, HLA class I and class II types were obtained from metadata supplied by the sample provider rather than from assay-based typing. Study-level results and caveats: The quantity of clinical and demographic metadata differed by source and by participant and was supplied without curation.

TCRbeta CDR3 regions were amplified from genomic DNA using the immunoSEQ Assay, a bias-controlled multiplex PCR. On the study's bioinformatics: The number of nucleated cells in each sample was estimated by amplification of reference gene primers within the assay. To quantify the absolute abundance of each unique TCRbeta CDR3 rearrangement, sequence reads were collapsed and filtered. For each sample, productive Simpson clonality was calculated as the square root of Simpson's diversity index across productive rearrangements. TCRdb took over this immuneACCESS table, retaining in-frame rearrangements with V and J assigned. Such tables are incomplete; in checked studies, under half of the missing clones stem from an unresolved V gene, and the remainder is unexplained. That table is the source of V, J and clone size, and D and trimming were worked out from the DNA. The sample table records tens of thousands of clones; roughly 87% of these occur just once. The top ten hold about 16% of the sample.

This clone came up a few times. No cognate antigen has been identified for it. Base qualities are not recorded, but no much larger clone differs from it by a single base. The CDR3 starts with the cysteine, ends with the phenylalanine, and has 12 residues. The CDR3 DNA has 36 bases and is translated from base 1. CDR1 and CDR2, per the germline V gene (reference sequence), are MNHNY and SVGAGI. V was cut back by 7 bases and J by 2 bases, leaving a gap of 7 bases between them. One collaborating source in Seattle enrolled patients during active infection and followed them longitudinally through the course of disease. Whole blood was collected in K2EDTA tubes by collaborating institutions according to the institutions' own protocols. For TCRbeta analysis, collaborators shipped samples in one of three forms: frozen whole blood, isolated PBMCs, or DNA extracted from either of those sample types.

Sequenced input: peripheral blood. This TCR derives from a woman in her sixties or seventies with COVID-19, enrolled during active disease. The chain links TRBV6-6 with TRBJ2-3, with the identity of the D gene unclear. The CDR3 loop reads CASTPDTDTQYF. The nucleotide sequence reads TGTGCCAGCACCCCAGACACAGATACGCAGTATTTT.